The 7 T cell receptor beta chains presented below share a single source sample, sequenced in a study of blood T cell repertoires in COVID-19. TCRdb keeps only in-frame clones here, not all; method: immunoSEQ multiplex PCR. The sample has fewer than 90,000 clones, 80% to 90% seen once. Sequencing was done on a sample of peripheral blood. These receptors were collected from a man aged 65-85 years with acute or convalescent COVID-19.

On this clone: The same CDR3 is also encoded by other DNA sequences in this sample. The V call is TRBV19, the J call TRBJ1-2; D is uncertain. Trimming removed 4 bases at V and 4 bases at J, with 22 bases between. CDR1 and CDR2 (germline): LNHDA, SQIVND (reference sequence). This CDR3 spans 17 amino acids. In DNA form, the CDR3 reads TGTGCCAGTAGTACACCGACCGGCGGAGGGCGAGGCTATGGCTACACCTTC. Translating gives CASSTPTGGGRGYGYTF.

The CDR3 loop reads CASSQGQQYTEAFF. CDR3 sequence (DNA): TGTGCCAGCAGCCAAGGACAGCAGTACACTGAAGCTTTCTTT. The chain carries TRBV13 and TRBJ1-1; D possibly corresponds to TRBD1 (6 bases). Trimming took off 5 bases at V and 3 bases at J, with 13 bases between the two ends. The germline V gene has CDR1 PRHDT and CDR2 FYEKMQ (reference sequence). The CDR3 covers 14 residues. The complete variable domain, with remaining parts taken from reference TRBV13 and TRBJ1-1, reads AAGVIQSPRHLIKEKRETATLKCYPIPRHDTVYWYQQGPGQDPQFLISFYEKMQSDKGSIPDRFSAQQFSDYHSELNMSSLELGDSALYFCASSQGQQYTEAFFGQGTRLTVV.

This chain links TRBV6-6 with TRBJ1-5, with D unresolved. Trimming took 5 bases from V and 2 from J, leaving 7 bases between them. Germline V gives CDR1 MNHNY, CDR2 SVGAGI (reference sequence). The CDR3 consists of 13 residues. CDR3 in amino acids: CASSRGGNQPQHF. The DNA for the CDR3 is TGTGCCAGCAGTCGGGGAGGCAATCAGCCCCAGCATTTT.

The V gene is TRBV3-1 (or the pseudogene TRBV3-2), the J gene TRBJ1-1, with D hard to call. The CDR3 totals 12 residues. Trimming took 1 base from V and 4 from J, leaving 4 bases between them. CDR1 and CDR2 from the germline V gene are LGHDT and YNNKEL (reference sequence). CDR3 loop: CASSQGVTEAFF. The CDR3 nucleotides are TGTGCCAGCAGCCAAGGCGTCACTGAAGCTTTCTTT.

This clone was found once. The chain recombines TRBV19 with TRBJ1-1, with TRBD1 matching over 8 bases. The V and J ends lost 5 bases and 5 bases, in that order; junction bases with no gene match: 10. The CDR3 totals 15 residues. The germline gives CDR1 LNHDA, CDR2 SQIVND (reference sequence). CDR3 loop: CASSPGDRKGTEAFF. The DNA for the CDR3 is TGTGCCAGTAGTCCTGGGGACAGGAAAGGTACTGAAGCTTTCTTT. Supplemented by reference TRBV19 and TRBJ1-1, the full variable domain reads DGGITQSPKYLFRKEGQNVTLSCEQNLNHDAMYWYRQDPGQGLRLIYYSQIVNDFQKGDIAEGYSVSREKKESFPLTVTSAQKNPTAFYLCASSPGDRKGTEAFFGQGTRLTVV.

V is TRBV7-9 and J is TRBJ1-1; 12 bases line up with TRBD1. This CDR3 has 15 residues. Germline V lookup: CDR1 SEHNR, CDR2 FQNEAQ (reference sequence). The V gene end was trimmed by 5 bases and the J gene end by 2 bases; junction bases not matched to a gene: 3. CDR3 sequence: CASSLGQGANTEAFF. CDR3 bases: TGTGCCAGCAGCCTGGGACAGGGGGCCAACACTGAAGCTTTCTTT.

The V gene is TRBV6-6, the J gene TRBJ2-5, with 8 bases aligning to TRBD1. CDR3 length: 15 residues. CDR1 and CDR2 (germline): MNHNY, SVGAGI (reference sequence). V gave up 4 bases and J gave up 5 bases; unmatched junction bases: 9. CDR3 in amino acids: CASSSPHRGSETQYF. The CDR3 DNA sequence: TGTGCCAGCAGTTCCCCTCACAGGGGGTCGGAGACCCAGTACTTC.